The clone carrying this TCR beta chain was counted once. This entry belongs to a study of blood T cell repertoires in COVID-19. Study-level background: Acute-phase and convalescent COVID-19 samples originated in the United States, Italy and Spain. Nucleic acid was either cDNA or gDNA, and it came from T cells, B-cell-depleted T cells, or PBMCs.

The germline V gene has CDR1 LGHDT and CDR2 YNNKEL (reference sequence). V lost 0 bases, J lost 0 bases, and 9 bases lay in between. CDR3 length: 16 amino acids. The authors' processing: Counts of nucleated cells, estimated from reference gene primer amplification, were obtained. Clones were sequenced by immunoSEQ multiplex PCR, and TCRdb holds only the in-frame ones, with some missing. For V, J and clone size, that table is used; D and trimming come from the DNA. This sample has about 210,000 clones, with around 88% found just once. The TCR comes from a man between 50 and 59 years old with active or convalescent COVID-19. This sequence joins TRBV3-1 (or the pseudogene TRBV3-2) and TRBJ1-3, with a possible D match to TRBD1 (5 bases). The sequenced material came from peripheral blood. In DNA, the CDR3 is TGTGCCAGCAGCCAAGAGCGGGGGATCTCTGGAAACACCATATATTTT. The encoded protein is CASSQERGISGNTIYF.